This TCR beta chain came from a study of cytomegalovirus exposure and HLA in healthy donors. The study's findings and limits: It was only CMV serostatus that was available as immune exposure information.

Germline CDR1 reads SGHAT; CDR2 reads FQDESV (reference sequence). There are 13 residues in the CDR3. Trimming pared 2 bases from V and 2 bases from J, leaving 7 bases between. Use of 60 Vbeta and 13 Jbeta primers characterized the PCR. The assay was immunoSEQ multiplex PCR, and TCRdb's table has in-frame clones only and misses some. This table holds roughly 100,000 clones, 75% to 85% found once. This cohort consisted of healthy bone marrow donors. To note about this clone: Antigen: not known.

Sequences were obtained from PBMCs. The chain joins TRBV11-1 to TRBJ2-7, with D unresolved. The TCR comes from a man younger than 35 in good health and CMV-seronegative. CDR3 residues: CASSLSVAYEQYF. The CDR3 nucleotides read TGTGCCAGCAGCTTAAGCGTAGCCTACGAGCAGTACTTC.